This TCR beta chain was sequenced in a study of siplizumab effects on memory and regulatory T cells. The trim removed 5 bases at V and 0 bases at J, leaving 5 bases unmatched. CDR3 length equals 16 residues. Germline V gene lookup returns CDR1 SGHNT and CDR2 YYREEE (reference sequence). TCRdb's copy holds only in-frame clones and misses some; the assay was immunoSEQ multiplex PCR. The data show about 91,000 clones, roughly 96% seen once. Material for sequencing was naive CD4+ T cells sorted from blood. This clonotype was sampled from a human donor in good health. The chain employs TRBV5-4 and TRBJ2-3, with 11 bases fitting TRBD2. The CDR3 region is CASSPGLADSTDTQYF. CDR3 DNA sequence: TGTGCCAGCAGTCCGGGACTAGCGGACAGCACAGATACGCAGTATTTT.